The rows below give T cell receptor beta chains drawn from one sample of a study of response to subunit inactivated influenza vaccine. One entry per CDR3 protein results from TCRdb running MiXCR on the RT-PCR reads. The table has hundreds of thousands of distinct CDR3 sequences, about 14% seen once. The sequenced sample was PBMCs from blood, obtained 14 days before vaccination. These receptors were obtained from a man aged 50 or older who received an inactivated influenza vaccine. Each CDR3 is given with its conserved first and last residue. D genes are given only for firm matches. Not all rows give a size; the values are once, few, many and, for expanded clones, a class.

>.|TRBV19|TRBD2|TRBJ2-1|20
CASSIRLAGGIGSSYNEQFF
TGTGCCAGTAGTATCCGACTAGCGGGGGGTATTGGAAGCTCCTACAATGAGCAGTTCTTC
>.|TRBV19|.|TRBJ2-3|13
CASRDRLTDTQYF
TGTGCCAGTAGAGACAGGCTCACAGATACGCAGTATTTT
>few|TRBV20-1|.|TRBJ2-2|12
CSARQGTGELFF
TGCAGTGCTAGGCAGGGTACCGGGGAGCTGTTTTTT
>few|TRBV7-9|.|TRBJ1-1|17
CASSLAGDSQIHTEAFF
TGTGCCAGCAGCTTAGCGGGGGATTCACAAATCCACACTGAAGCTTTCTTT
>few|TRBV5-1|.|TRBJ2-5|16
CASSFQGGQGQETQYF
TGCGCCAGCAGCTTCCAGGGGGGCCAGGGCCAAGAGACCCAGTACTTC
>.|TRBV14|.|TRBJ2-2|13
CASSQYALGELFF
TGTGCCAGCAGCCAATATGCCCTCGGGGAGCTGTTTTTT
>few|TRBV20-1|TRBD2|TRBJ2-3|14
CSAAASGPRDTQYF
TGCAGTGCCGCAGCTAGCGGGCCGCGAGATACGCAGTATTTT
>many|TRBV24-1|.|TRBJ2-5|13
CATSDQYQETQYF
TGTGCCACCAGTGATCAGTACCAAGAGACCCAGTACTTC
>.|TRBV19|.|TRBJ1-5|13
CASSGQTNQPQHF
TGTGCCAGTAGTGGACAGACGAATCAGCCCCAGCATTTT
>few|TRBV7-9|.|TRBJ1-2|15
CASSPGSGEGLGYTF
TGTGCCAGCAGCCCGGGGTCGGGGGAGGGCCTGGGCTACACCTTC
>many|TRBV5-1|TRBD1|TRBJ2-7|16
CASSLVFGTGEDEQYF
TGCGCCAGCAGCTTGGTCTTTGGGACAGGGGAAGACGAGCAGTACTTC
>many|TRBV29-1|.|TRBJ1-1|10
CSVVLGEAFF
TGCAGCGTTGTTCTTGGGGAAGCTTTCTTT
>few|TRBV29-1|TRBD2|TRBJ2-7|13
CSVEGSAGVGQYF
TGCAGCGTTGAAGGAAGCGCGGGGGTCGGGCAGTACTTC
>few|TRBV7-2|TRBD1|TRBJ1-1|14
CASSLVRTGGKAFF
TGTGCCAGCAGCTTAGTGCGGACAGGGGGTAAAGCTTTCTTT
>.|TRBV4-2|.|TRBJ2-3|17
CASSQSSARGGTDTQYF
TGTGCCAGCAGCCAAAGCTCAGCGAGGGGAGGCACAGATACGCAGTATTTT
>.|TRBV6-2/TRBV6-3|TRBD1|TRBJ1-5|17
CASSYRAGGIGNQPQHF
TGTGCCAGCAGTTACCGGGCAGGGGGCATCGGCAATCAGCCCCAGCATTTT
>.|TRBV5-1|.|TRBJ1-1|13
CASSKSPETEAFF
TGCGCCAGCAGCAAGAGCCCGGAAACGGAAGCTTTCTTT
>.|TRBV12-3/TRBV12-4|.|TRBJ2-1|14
CASTGTARHNEQFF
TGTGCCAGCACAGGGACGGCAAGGCACAATGAGCAGTTCTTC
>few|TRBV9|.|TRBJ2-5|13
CASSATRESTQYF
TGTGCCAGCAGCGCCACTAGGGAGTCGACCCAGTACTTC
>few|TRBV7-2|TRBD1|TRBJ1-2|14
CASSTGTGERGYTF
TGTGCCAGCAGCACGGGGACAGGGGAGAGGGGCTACACCTTC
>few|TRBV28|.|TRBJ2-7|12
CASSPLWDEQYF
TGTGCCAGCAGCCCCCTGTGGGACGAGCAGTACTTC
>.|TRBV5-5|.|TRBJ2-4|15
CASSLGVLFGNIQYF
TGTGCCAGCAGCTTGGGGGTCCTATTTGGAAACATTCAGTACTTC
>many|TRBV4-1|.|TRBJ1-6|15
CASSQDRHYNSPLHF
TGCGCCAGCAGCCAAGATCGGCACTACAATTCACCCCTCCACTTT
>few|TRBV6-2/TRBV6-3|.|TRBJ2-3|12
CATGVATDTQYF
TGTGCCACCGGCGTAGCCACAGATACGCAGTATTTT
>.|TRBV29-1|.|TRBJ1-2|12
CSVEGGRFGYTF
TGCAGCGTTGAAGGGGGCCGGTTCGGCTACACCTTC
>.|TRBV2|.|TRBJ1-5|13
CASSTEWDQPQHF
TGTGCCAGCAGCACGGAGTGGGATCAGCCCCAGCATTTT
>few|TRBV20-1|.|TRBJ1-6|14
CSATKKRTNSPLHF
TGCAGTGCTACCAAAAAAAGAACCAATTCACCCCTCCACTTT
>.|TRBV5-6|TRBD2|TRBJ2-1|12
CASSILAGAGFF
TGTGCCAGCAGCATCTTAGCGGGAGCGGGTTTCTTC
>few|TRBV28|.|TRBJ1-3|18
CASSSAGGGGTSGNTIYF
TGTGCCAGCAGCTCGGCCGGTGGGGGGGGCACCTCTGGAAACACCATATATTTT
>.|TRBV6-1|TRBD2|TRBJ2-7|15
CASSRGTSGRGEQYF
TGTGCCAGCAGCCGGGGGACTAGCGGGAGAGGCGAGCAGTACTTC
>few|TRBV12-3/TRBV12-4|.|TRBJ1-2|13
CASSPRTDYGYTF
TGTGCCAGCAGCCCACGGACCGACTATGGCTACACCTTC
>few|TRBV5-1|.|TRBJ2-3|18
CASSSRTGGGLAADTQYF
TGCGCCAGCAGCTCTAGGACAGGGGGGGGACTAGCGGCAGATACGCAGTATTTT
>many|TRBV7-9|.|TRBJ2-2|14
CASSLEGSVGELFF
TGTGCCAGCAGCTTGGAGGGGTCAGTCGGGGAGCTGTTTTTT
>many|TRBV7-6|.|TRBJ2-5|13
CASSLDKQETQYF
TGTGCCAGCAGCCTCGACAAGCAAGAGACCCAGTACTTC
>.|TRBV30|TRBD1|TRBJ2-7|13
CACPGQGTYEQYF
TGTGCCTGCCCGGGACAGGGAACCTACGAGCAGTACTTC
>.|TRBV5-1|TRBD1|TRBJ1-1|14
CASSWGTGNTEAFF
TGCGCCAGCAGCTGGGGGACAGGGAACACTGAAGCTTTCTTT
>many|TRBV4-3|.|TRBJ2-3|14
CASSQDRGTDTQYF
TGCGCCAGCAGCCAAGATCGGGGCACAGATACGCAGTATTTT
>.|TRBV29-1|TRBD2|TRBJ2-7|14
CSVASGGYSYEQYF
TGCAGCGTTGCTAGCGGGGGTTACTCCTACGAGCAGTACTTC
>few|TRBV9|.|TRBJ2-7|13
CASSSGDIFEQYF
TGTGCCAGCAGCTCCGGGGACATATTCGAGCAGTACTTC
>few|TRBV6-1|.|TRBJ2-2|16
CASSKPGAANTGELFF
TGTGCCAGCAGTAAGCCGGGGGCTGCGAACACCGGGGAGCTGTTTTTT
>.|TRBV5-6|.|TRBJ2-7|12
CASSSLPGEQYF
TGTGCCAGCAGCTCCCTGCCCGGGGAGCAGTACTTC
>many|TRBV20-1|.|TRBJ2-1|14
CSARGGPFYNEQFF
TGCAGTGCTAGAGGGGGCCCATTCTACAATGAGCAGTTCTTC
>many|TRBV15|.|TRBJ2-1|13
CATGGQGYNEQFF
TGTGCCACGGGGGGGCAGGGCTACAATGAGCAGTTCTTC
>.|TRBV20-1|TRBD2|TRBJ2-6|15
CSASSGRVGANVLTF
TGCAGTGCTTCTAGCGGGAGGGTTGGGGCCAACGTCCTGACTTTC
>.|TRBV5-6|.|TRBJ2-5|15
CASSLGVAAQETQYF
TGTGCCAGCAGCTTGGGAGTGGCAGCCCAAGAGACCCAGTACTTC
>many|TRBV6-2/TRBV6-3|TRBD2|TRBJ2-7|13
CASQESGTSPRYF
TGTGCCAGCCAAGAGAGCGGGACCTCCCCAAGGTACTTC
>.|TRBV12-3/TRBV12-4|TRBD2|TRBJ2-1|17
CASSPLTSGGLNNEQFF
TGTGCCAGCAGTCCCCTGACTAGCGGGGGACTTAACAATGAGCAGTTCTTC
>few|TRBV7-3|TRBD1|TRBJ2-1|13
CASSLDRGFEQFF
TGTGCCAGCAGCTTAGACAGGGGATTCGAGCAGTTCTTC
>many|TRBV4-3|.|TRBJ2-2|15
CASSQDWGRIGELFF
TGCGCCAGCAGCCAAGATTGGGGGCGCATCGGGGAGCTGTTTTTT
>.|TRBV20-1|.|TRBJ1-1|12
CSEGLSTELPFF
TGCAGTGAGGGTCTCTCCACAGAGTTACCTTTCTTT
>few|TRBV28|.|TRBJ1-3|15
CASTEPSSPGNTIYF
TGTGCCAGCACCGAACCCTCGTCCCCTGGAAACACCATATATTTT